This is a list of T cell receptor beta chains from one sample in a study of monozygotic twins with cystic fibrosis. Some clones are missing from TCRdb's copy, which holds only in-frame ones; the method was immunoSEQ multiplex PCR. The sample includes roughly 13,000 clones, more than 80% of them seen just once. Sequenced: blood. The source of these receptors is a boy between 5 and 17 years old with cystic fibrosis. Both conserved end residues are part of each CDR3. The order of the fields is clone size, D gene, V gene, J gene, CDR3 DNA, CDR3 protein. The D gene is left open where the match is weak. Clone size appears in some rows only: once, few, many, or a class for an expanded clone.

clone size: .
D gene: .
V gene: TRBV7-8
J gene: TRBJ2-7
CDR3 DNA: TGTGCCAGCAGCTTAGCTTTCGACAGGAGCTACGAGCAGTACTTC
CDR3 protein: CASSLAFDRSYEQYF

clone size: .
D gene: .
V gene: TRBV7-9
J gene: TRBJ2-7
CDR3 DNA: TGTGCCAGCAGCTTTCCGGGGCCTACCTACGAGCAGTACTTC
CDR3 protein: CASSFPGPTYEQYF

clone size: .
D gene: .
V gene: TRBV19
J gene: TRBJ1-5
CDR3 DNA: TGTGCCAGTAGTATAGGGGATTATAGCAATCAGCCCCAGCATTTT
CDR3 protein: CASSIGDYSNQPQHF

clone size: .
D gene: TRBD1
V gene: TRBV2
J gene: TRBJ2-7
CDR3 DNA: TGTGCCAGCAGGGGCGACAGGGGAGTTTACGAGCAGTACTTC
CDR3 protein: CASRGDRGVYEQYF

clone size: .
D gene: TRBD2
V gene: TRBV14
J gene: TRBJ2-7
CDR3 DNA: TGTGCCAGCAGCCAAACGCGGGGGGGCCGTTTCTACGAGCAGTACTTC
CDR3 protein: CASSQTRGGRFYEQYF

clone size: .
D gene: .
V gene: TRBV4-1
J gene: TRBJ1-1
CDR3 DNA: TGCGCCAGCAGCCAATTTCCTAGGGGCGTAAAGATGAACACTGAAGCTTTCTTT
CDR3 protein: CASSQFPRGVKMNTEAFF

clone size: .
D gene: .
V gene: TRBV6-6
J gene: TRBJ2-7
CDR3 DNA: TGTGCCAGCAGCGACGAGAACTCCTACGAGCAGTACTTC
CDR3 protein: CASSDENSYEQYF

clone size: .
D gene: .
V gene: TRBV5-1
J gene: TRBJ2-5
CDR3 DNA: TGCGCCAGCAGCCGACAGCCCCAAGAGACCCAGTACTTC
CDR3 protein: CASSRQPQETQYF

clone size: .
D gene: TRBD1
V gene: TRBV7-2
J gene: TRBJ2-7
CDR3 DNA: TGTGCCAGCAGCCAGCTACCCCCCGGGACAGGGGGCGCCTACGAGCAGTACTTC
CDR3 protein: CASSQLPPGTGGAYEQYF

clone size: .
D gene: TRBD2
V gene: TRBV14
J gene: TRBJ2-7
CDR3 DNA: TGTGCCAGCAGCCAAGATCCATTTCGCGGGGGAGCACCCTCGGGGGACGGTCACTACGAGCAGTACTTC
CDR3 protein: CASSQDPFRGGAPSGDGHYEQYF

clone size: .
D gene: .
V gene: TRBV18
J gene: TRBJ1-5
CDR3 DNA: TGTGCCAGCTCTCTCTCCGGGGCCGGAAGCAATCAGCCCCAGCATTTT
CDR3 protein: CASSLSGAGSNQPQHF

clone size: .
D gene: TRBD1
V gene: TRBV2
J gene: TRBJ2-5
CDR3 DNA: TGTGCCAGCAGTTATCCCGGGACAGATCAAGAGACCCAGTACTTC
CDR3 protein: CASSYPGTDQETQYF

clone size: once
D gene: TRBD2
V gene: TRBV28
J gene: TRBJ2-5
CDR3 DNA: TGTGCCAGCAGCGTCACCCTAGCGGGAGCAGAGACCCAGTACTTC
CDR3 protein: CASSVTLAGAETQYF

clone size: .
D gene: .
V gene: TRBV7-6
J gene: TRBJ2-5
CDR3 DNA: TGTGCCAGCAGCCGAGGGGAGACCCAGTACTTC
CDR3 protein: CASSRGETQYF

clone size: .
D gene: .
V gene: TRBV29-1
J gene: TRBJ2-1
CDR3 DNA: TGCAGCGTTGAAGGGCTTCCGGGCCGCAAAACGAGCGATGAGCAGTTCTTC
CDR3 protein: CSVEGLPGRKTSDEQFF

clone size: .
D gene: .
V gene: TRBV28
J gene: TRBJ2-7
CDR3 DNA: TGTGCCAGCAGTACGACTAGTTACTACGAGCAGTACTTC
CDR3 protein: CASSTTSYYEQYF

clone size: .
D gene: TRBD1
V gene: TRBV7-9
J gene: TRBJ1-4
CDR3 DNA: TGTGCCAGCAGCTTAGGACCCCGGGACAGGGGAGTGAAGAATGAAAAACTGTTTTTT
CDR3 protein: CASSLGPRDRGVKNEKLFF

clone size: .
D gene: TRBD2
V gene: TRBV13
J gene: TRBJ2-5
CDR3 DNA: TGTGCCAGCAGCTTAGGCCGTTACGGGAGGGAGACCCAGTACTTC
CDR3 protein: CASSLGRYGRETQYF

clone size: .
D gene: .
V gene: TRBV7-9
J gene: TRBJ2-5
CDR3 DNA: TGTGCCAGCAGCCTAGTGGGGGAGGACCAAGAGACCCAGTACTTC
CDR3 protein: CASSLVGEDQETQYF

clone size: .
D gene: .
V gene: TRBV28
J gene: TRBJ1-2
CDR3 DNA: TGTGCCAGCAGTTTAGTAGCAGGGTATAACTATGGCTACACCTTC
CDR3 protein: CASSLVAGYNYGYTF

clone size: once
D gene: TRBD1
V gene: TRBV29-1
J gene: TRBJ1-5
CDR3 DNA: TGCAGCGTTTCGGGACAGGGAAATCAGCCCCAGCATTTT
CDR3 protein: CSVSGQGNQPQHF

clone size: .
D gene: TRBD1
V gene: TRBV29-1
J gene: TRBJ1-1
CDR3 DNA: TGCAGCGTTCTGGGACAGGCGAACACTGAAGCTTTCTTT
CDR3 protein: CSVLGQANTEAFF

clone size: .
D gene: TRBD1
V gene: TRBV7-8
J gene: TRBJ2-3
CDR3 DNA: TGTGCCAGCAGCCCAGATCACAGGGGGAGCACAGATACGCAGTATTTT
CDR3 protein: CASSPDHRGSTDTQYF

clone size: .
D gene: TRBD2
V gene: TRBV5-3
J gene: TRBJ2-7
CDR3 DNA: TGTGCCAGAAGCTTGGCACTAGCGGGAGTTTTGTCCTACGAGCAGTACTTC
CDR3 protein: CARSLALAGVLSYEQYF